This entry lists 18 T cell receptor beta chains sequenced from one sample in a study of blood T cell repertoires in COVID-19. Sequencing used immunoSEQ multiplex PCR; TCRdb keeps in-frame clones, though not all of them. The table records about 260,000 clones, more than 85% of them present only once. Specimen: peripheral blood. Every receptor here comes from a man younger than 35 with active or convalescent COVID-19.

In nucleotides, the CDR3 is TGTGCCAGCAGCGAGGAAGTTCGGGTTGGAAACACCGGGGAGCTGTTTTTT. Its translation: CASSEEVRVGNTGELFF. The chain links TRBV7-6 to TRBJ2-2; D is unclear. The CDR3 runs to 17 residues. V lost 5 bases, J lost 2 bases, and 18 bases lay in between. Germline-derived CDR1 and CDR2 are SGHVS and FNYEAQ.

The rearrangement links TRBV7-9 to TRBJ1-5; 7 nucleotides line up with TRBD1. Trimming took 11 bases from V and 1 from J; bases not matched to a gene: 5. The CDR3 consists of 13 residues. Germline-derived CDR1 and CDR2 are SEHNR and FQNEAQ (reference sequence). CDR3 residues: CAGSQGSNQPQHF. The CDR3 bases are TGTGCCGGATCACAGGGGAGCAATCAGCCCCAGCATTTT. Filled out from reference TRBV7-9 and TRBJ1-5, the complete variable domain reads DTGVSQNPRHKITKRGQNVTFRCDPISEHNRLYWYRQTLGQGPEFLTYFQNEAQLEKSRLLSDRFSAERPKGSFSTLEIQRTEQGDSAMYLCAGSQGSNQPQHFGDGTRLSIL.

This CDR3 reads CAGAPGQSNTEAFF. In DNA, the CDR3 is TGTGCCGGGGCGCCGGGACAGTCGAACACTGAAGCTTTCTTT. V usage is TRBV30 and J usage is TRBJ1-1; TRBD1 matches 7 bases. The V gene end was trimmed by 8 bases and the J gene end by 1 base; junction bases not matched to a gene: 10. Germline V gives CDR1 GTSNPN, CDR2 SVGIG (reference sequence). The CDR3 is made up of 14 amino acids.

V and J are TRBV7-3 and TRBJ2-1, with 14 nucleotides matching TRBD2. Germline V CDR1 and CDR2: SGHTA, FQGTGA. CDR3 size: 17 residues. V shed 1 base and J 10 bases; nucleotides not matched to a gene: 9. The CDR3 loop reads CASSLNPGLAGAGEQFF. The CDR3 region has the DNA TGTGCCAGCAGCTTAAACCCGGGACTAGCGGGAGCAGGAGAGCAGTTCTTC.

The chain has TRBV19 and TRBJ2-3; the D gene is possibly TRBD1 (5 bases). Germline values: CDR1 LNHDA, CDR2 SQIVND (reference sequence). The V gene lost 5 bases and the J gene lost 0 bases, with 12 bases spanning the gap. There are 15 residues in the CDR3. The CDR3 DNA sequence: TGTGCCAGTAGTCCCACAGGCCTAAGCACAGATACGCAGTATTTT. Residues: CASSPTGLSTDTQYF.

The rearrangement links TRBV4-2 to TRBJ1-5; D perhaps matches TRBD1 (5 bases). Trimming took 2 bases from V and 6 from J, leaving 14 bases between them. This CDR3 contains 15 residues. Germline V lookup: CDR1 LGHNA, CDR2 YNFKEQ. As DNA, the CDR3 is TGTGCCAGCAGCCAACAGGACAAAGGACGTCAGCCCCAGCATTTT. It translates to CASSQQDKGRQPQHF.

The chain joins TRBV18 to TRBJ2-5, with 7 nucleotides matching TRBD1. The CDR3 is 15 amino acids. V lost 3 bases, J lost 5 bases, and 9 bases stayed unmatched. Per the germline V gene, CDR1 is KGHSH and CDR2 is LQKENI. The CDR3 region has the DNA TGTGCCAGCTCACCCACGGACAGGACGGGGGAGACCCAGTACTTC. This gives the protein CASSPTDRTGETQYF.

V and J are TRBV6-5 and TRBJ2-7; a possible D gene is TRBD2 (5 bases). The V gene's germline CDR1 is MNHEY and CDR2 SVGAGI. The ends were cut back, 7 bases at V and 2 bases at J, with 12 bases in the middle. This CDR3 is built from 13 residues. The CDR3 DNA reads TGTGCCAGCAAGGGAGAGCGTCCCTACGAGCAGTACTTC. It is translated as CASKGERPYEQYF.

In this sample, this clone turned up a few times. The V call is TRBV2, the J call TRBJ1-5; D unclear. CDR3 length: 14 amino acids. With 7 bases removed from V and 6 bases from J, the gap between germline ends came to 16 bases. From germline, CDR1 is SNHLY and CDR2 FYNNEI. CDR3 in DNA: TGTGCCAGCAACGAGCAGGTCGGGAGTCAGCCCCAGCATTTT. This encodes CASNEQVGSQPQHF.

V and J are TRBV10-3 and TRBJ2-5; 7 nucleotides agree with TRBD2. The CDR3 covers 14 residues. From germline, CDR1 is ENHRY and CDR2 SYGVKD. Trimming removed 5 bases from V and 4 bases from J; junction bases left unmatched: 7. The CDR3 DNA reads TGTGCCATCAGTACCGCGGGAGAGGGAGAGACCCAGTACTTC. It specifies CAISTAGEGETQYF.

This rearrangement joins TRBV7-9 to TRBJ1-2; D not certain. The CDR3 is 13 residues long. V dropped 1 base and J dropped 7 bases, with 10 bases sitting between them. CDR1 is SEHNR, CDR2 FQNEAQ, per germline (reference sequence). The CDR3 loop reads CASSLVGASGYTF. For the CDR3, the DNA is TGTGCCAGCAGCTTAGTCGGAGCCTCTGGCTACACCTTC. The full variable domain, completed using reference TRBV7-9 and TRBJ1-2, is DTGVSQNPRHKITKRGQNVTFRCDPISEHNRLYWYRQTLGQGPEFLTYFQNEAQLEKSRLLSDRFSAERPKGSFSTLEIQRTEQGDSAMYLCASSLVGASGYTFGSGTRLTVV.

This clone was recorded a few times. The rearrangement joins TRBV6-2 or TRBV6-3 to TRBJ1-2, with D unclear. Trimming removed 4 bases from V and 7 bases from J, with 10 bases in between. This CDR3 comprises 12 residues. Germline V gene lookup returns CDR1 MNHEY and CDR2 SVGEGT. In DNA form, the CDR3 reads TGTGCCAGCAGTTTTTCCGCCGGTGGCTACACCTTC. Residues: CASSFSAGGYTF.

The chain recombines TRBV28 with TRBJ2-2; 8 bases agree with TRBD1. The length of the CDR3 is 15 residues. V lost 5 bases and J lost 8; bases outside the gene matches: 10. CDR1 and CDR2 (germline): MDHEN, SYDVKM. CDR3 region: CASSTRDRRSGELFF. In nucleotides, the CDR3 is TGTGCCAGCAGTACCCGGGACAGGAGGAGTGGGGAGCTGTTTTTT.

The CDR3 loop is CASSPAGADTQYF. CDR3 nucleotide sequence: TGTGCCAGCAGCCCAGCGGGGGCAGATACGCAGTATTTT. V gene TRBV5-6 combines with J gene TRBJ2-3, with 8 nucleotides matching TRBD2. V lost 4 bases, J lost 4 bases, and 2 bases stayed unmatched. The germline V gene encodes CDR1 SGHDT and CDR2 YYEEEE. The CDR3 is 13 residues long.

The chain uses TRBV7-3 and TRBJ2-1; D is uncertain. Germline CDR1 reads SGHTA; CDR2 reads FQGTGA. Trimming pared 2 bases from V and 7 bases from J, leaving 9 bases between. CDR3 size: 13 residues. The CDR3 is CASSLGARNEQFF. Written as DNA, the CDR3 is TGTGCCAGCAGCTTAGGAGCGAGGAATGAGCAGTTCTTC.

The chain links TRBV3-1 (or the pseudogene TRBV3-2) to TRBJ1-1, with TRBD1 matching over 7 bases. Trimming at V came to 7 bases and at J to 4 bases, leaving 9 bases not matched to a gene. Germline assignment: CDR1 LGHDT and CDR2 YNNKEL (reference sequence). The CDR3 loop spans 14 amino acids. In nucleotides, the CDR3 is TGTGCCAGCACCCGGACAGGAACCCTCACTGAAGCTTTCTTT. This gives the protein CASTRTGTLTEAFF.

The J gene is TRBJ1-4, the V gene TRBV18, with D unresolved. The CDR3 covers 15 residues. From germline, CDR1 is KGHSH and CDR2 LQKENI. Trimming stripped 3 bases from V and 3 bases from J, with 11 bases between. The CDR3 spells CASSPNYPSNEKLFF. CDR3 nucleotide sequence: TGTGCCAGCTCACCGAACTATCCATCTAATGAAAAACTGTTTTTT.

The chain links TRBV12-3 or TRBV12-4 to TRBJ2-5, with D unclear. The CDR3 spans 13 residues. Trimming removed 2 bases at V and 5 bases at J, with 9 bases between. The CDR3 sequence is CASSLFPQETQYF. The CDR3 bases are TGTGCCAGCAGTTTATTTCCACAGGAGACCCAGTACTTC.